These T cell receptor beta chains were read from a single sample in a study of cytomegalovirus exposure and HLA in healthy donors. Some clones are missing from TCRdb's copy, which holds only in-frame ones; the method was immunoSEQ multiplex PCR. The sample lists some 120,000 clones, 75% to 80% occurring once. Specimen: PBMCs. The receptors shown here come from a woman between 40 and 55 years old in good health and CMV-seropositive. Each CDR3 is given with its conserved first and last residue. Each record gives: V gene, clone size, D gene, J gene, CDR3 length, CDR3 DNA, CDR3 protein. The D gene is left open where the match is weak. Expanded clones are given a class, and other clones once, few, many or no size at all.

V gene: TRBV6-5; clone size: NA; D gene: NA; J gene: TRBJ1-4; CDR3 length: 15; CDR3 DNA: TGTGCCAGCAGACTACAGGGAGCAGCTAATGAAAAACTGTTTTTT; CDR3 protein: CASRLQGAANEKLFF
V gene: TRBV19; clone size: NA; D gene: TRBD2; J gene: TRBJ2-2; CDR3 length: 15; CDR3 DNA: TGTGCCAGTAGTGTAGCGGGGGGTTGGACCGGGGAGCTGTTTTTT; CDR3 protein: CASSVAGGWTGELFF
V gene: TRBV6-5; clone size: NA; D gene: TRBD1; J gene: TRBJ2-7; CDR3 length: 14; CDR3 DNA: TGTGCCAGCAGTCAGGGGGACAGGCCCTACGAGCAGTACTTC; CDR3 protein: CASSQGDRPYEQYF
V gene: TRBV5-6; clone size: NA; D gene: TRBD1; J gene: TRBJ1-6; CDR3 length: 13; CDR3 DNA: TGTGCCAGCAGCGGGACAGGGAATTCACCCCTCCACTTT; CDR3 protein: CASSGTGNSPLHF
V gene: TRBV27; clone size: NA; D gene: TRBD1; J gene: TRBJ1-1; CDR3 length: 12; CDR3 DNA: TGTGCCAGCAGTTCAACGGACAGGAGGGCTTTCTTT; CDR3 protein: CASSSTDRRAFF
V gene: TRBV11-2; clone size: NA; D gene: NA; J gene: TRBJ2-1; CDR3 length: 16; CDR3 DNA: TGTGCCAGCAGCTTAGGTTCATGGGTAGGGGGTAGTGAGCAGTTCTTC; CDR3 protein: CASSLGSWVGGSEQFF
V gene: TRBV14; clone size: NA; D gene: TRBD1; J gene: TRBJ1-6; CDR3 length: 15; CDR3 DNA: TGTGCCAGCAGCCAATACGGGACAGGGGTATCACCCCTCCACTTT; CDR3 protein: CASSQYGTGVSPLHF
V gene: TRBV7-9; clone size: NA; D gene: NA; J gene: TRBJ2-5; CDR3 length: 12; CDR3 DNA: TGTGCCAGCAGCGATAGTCCCATCCGACGGGACTTC; CDR3 protein: CASSDSPIRRDF
V gene: TRBV7-6; clone size: NA; D gene: NA; J gene: TRBJ2-5; CDR3 length: 14; CDR3 DNA: TGTGCCAGCAGCTTAGGGGGGCCCAGAGAGACCCAGTACTTC; CDR3 protein: CASSLGGPRETQYF
V gene: TRBV7-2; clone size: NA; D gene: TRBD1; J gene: TRBJ1-2; CDR3 length: 15; CDR3 DNA: TGTGCCAGCAGCTTAGGAGGGGACAGGGGATTAGGCTACACCTTC; CDR3 protein: CASSLGGDRGLGYTF
V gene: TRBV28; clone size: once; D gene: NA; J gene: TRBJ1-1; CDR3 length: 15; CDR3 DNA: TGTGCCAGCAGTCCAAACTCAGGAGGGAGCACTGAAGCTTTCTTT; CDR3 protein: CASSPNSGGSTEAFF
V gene: TRBV6-5; clone size: NA; D gene: NA; J gene: TRBJ1-2; CDR3 length: 14; CDR3 DNA: TGTGCCAGCAGTTACGCCAGTCCTTACTATGGCTACACCTTC; CDR3 protein: CASSYASPYYGYTF
V gene: TRBV7-8; clone size: once; D gene: NA; J gene: TRBJ2-7; CDR3 length: 13; CDR3 DNA: TGTGCCAGCAGGGGACATAGCTCCTACGAGCAGTACTTC; CDR3 protein: CASRGHSSYEQYF
V gene: TRBV2; clone size: NA; D gene: TRBD1; J gene: TRBJ1-5; CDR3 length: 15; CDR3 DNA: TGTGCCAGCAGAGCTGCGGGACAGCCTAATCAGCCCCAGCATTTT; CDR3 protein: CASRAAGQPNQPQHF
V gene: TRBV6-5; clone size: NA; D gene: TRBD1; J gene: TRBJ2-2; CDR3 length: 15; CDR3 DNA: TGTGCCAGCAAACAGGGACAGGCGAACACCGGGGAGCTGTTTTTT; CDR3 protein: CASKQGQANTGELFF
V gene: TRBV11-2; clone size: few; D gene: TRBD1; J gene: TRBJ2-5; CDR3 length: 16; CDR3 DNA: TGTGCCAGCAGTCAACTTCCGGGACAGGGACAAGAGACCCAGTACTTC; CDR3 protein: CASSQLPGQGQETQYF
V gene: TRBV7-9; clone size: NA; D gene: NA; J gene: TRBJ1-1; CDR3 length: 13; CDR3 DNA: TGTGCCAGCAGCTTAATTCTAGGGGCGGAAGCTTTCTTT; CDR3 protein: CASSLILGAEAFF
V gene: TRBV11-1; clone size: NA; D gene: TRBD1; J gene: TRBJ1-5; CDR3 length: 15; CDR3 DNA: TGTGCCAGCAGCTTAGGAGGACAGGCCTCCCGGCCCCAGCATTTT; CDR3 protein: CASSLGGQASRPQHF
V gene: TRBV11-2; clone size: NA; D gene: TRBD1; J gene: TRBJ1-1; CDR3 length: 15; CDR3 DNA: TGTGCCAGCAGCTTAGAGCAGGGGGCAGGCACTGAAGCTTTCTTT; CDR3 protein: CASSLEQGAGTEAFF
V gene: TRBV9; clone size: NA; D gene: TRBD1; J gene: TRBJ2-1; CDR3 length: 16; CDR3 DNA: TGTGCCAGCAGCGTAGGGAAGGGGACAGCGGACAATGAGCAGTTCTTC; CDR3 protein: CASSVGKGTADNEQFF
V gene: TRBV2; clone size: NA; D gene: NA; J gene: TRBJ1-2; CDR3 length: 17; CDR3 DNA: TGTGCCAGTTTTTATCTAGGGAGGGGCGGTAAGGACTATGGCTACACCTTC; CDR3 protein: CASFYLGRGGKDYGYTF
V gene: TRBV2; clone size: NA; D gene: NA; J gene: TRBJ1-5; CDR3 length: 15; CDR3 DNA: TGTGCCAGCAGTGAAGCAACCCGGGGCAATCAGCCCCAGCATTTT; CDR3 protein: CASSEATRGNQPQHF
V gene: TRBV5-1; clone size: NA; D gene: NA; J gene: TRBJ1-1; CDR3 length: 14; CDR3 DNA: TGCGCCAGCAGCGCCCTTAGAGTAGACACTGAAGCTTTCTTT; CDR3 protein: CASSALRVDTEAFF
V gene: TRBV4-2; clone size: NA; D gene: NA; J gene: TRBJ1-2; CDR3 length: 14; CDR3 DNA: TGTGCCAGCAGCCAAGATAATCCCAGGGGCGGCTACACCTTC; CDR3 protein: CASSQDNPRGGYTF
V gene: TRBV5-1; clone size: NA; D gene: NA; J gene: TRBJ1-1; CDR3 length: 14; CDR3 DNA: TGCGCCAGCAGCCGGGACGGAGGGGACACTGAAGCTTTCTTT; CDR3 protein: CASSRDGGDTEAFF
V gene: TRBV6-5; clone size: NA; D gene: NA; J gene: TRBJ2-7; CDR3 length: 15; CDR3 DNA: TGTGCCAGCAGTTACAAGCAAACAGGGAGCTACGAGCAGTACTTC; CDR3 protein: CASSYKQTGSYEQYF
V gene: TRBV5-6; clone size: NA; D gene: NA; J gene: TRBJ2-7; CDR3 length: 15; CDR3 DNA: TGTGCCAGCAGCTTATTCGGGAGATATGCCTACGAGCAGTACTTC; CDR3 protein: CASSLFGRYAYEQYF
V gene: TRBV6-6; clone size: NA; D gene: TRBD1; J gene: TRBJ2-7; CDR3 length: 13; CDR3 DNA: TGTGCCAGCAGTCGGGACAGCGCCTACGAGCAGTACTTC; CDR3 protein: CASSRDSAYEQYF
V gene: TRBV6-1; clone size: NA; D gene: NA; J gene: TRBJ1-3; CDR3 length: 16; CDR3 DNA: TGTGCCAGCAGTGAGGCAGGGCTTATCTCTGGAAACACCATATATTTT; CDR3 protein: CASSEAGLISGNTIYF
V gene: TRBV5-1; clone size: NA; D gene: NA; J gene: TRBJ1-2; CDR3 length: 14; CDR3 DNA: TGCGCCAGCAGCTTTCAGGATGGTAGCTATGGCTACACCTTC; CDR3 protein: CASSFQDGSYGYTF
V gene: TRBV5-1; clone size: once; D gene: TRBD2; J gene: TRBJ2-7; CDR3 length: 16; CDR3 DNA: TGCGCCAGCAGCCCTAGACTAGCGGGGGGGATCTACGAGCAGTACTTC; CDR3 protein: CASSPRLAGGIYEQYF
V gene: TRBV2; clone size: NA; D gene: NA; J gene: TRBJ1-3; CDR3 length: 15; CDR3 DNA: TGTGCCAGCAGAATCCTACAGGGAACGGGAAACACCATATATTTT; CDR3 protein: CASRILQGTGNTIYF
V gene: TRBV28; clone size: once; D gene: NA; J gene: TRBJ2-7; CDR3 length: 11; CDR3 DNA: TGTGCCAGCAGCTCGGCCTACGAGCAGTACTTC; CDR3 protein: CASSSAYEQYF
V gene: TRBV19; clone size: NA; D gene: TRBD1; J gene: TRBJ2-1; CDR3 length: 15; CDR3 DNA: TGTGCCAGTAGTATCTGGACAGGGGAAGGCAATGAGCAGTTCTTC; CDR3 protein: CASSIWTGEGNEQFF
V gene: TRBV7-9; clone size: few; D gene: NA; J gene: TRBJ1-2; CDR3 length: 15; CDR3 DNA: TGTGCCAGCAGCCCGGGGGGTCTCAATGGGTATGGCTACACCTTC; CDR3 protein: CASSPGGLNGYGYTF
V gene: TRBV19; clone size: NA; D gene: NA; J gene: TRBJ1-1; CDR3 length: 15; CDR3 DNA: TGTGCCAGTAGTCCTTTACCTGGAGGGAACACTGAAGCTTTCTTT; CDR3 protein: CASSPLPGGNTEAFF
V gene: TRBV5-6; clone size: NA; D gene: NA; J gene: TRBJ1-4; CDR3 length: 17; CDR3 DNA: TGTGCCAGCAGCTCTCGAAACCCCTTATTACTAAATGAAAAACTGTTTTTT; CDR3 protein: CASSSRNPLLLNEKLFF
V gene: TRBV5-1; clone size: NA; D gene: NA; J gene: TRBJ1-1; CDR3 length: 15; CDR3 DNA: TGCGCCAGCAGGTCGGGGGCGCGGGAGGGCACTGAAGCTTTCTTT; CDR3 protein: CASRSGAREGTEAFF
V gene: TRBV10-3; clone size: NA; D gene: TRBD1; J gene: TRBJ2-5; CDR3 length: 15; CDR3 DNA: TGTGCCATCAGTGAATTAGACAGGGGGCTCGGTACCCAGTACTTC; CDR3 protein: CAISELDRGLGTQYF
V gene: TRBV6-4; clone size: NA; D gene: NA; J gene: TRBJ2-3; CDR3 length: 11; CDR3 DNA: TGTGCCACCTTAGGCCAGGTTGATGAGTATTTT; CDR3 protein: CATLGQVDEYF
V gene: TRBV30; clone size: NA; D gene: TRBD1; J gene: TRBJ1-5; CDR3 length: 16; CDR3 DNA: TGTGCCTGGAGCTCCAGGATGACAGGGGTGGGCCAGCCCCAGCATTTT; CDR3 protein: CAWSSRMTGVGQPQHF
V gene: TRBV21-1; clone size: many; D gene: NA; J gene: TRBJ1-1; CDR3 length: 14; CDR3 DNA: TGTGCCAGCAGCAAAGTCAGGTTGAACACTGAAGCTTTCTTT; CDR3 protein: CASSKVRLNTEAFF
V gene: TRBV6-1; clone size: once; D gene: NA; J gene: TRBJ1-1; CDR3 length: 15; CDR3 DNA: TGTGCCAGCAGGGGATCCTACAGGGTCAACACTGAAGCTTTCTTT; CDR3 protein: CASRGSYRVNTEAFF
V gene: TRBV19; clone size: NA; D gene: NA; J gene: TRBJ1-6; CDR3 length: 16; CDR3 DNA: TGTGCCAGTAGGTCCATACAGGGAGGGAATAATTCACCCCTCCACTTT; CDR3 protein: CASRSIQGGNNSPLHF
V gene: TRBV19; clone size: NA; D gene: NA; J gene: TRBJ2-5; CDR3 length: 13; CDR3 DNA: TGTGCCAGTAGTACGGGATTCCAAGAGACCCAGTACTTC; CDR3 protein: CASSTGFQETQYF
V gene: TRBV30; clone size: few; D gene: NA; J gene: TRBJ1-5; CDR3 length: 13; CDR3 DNA: TGTGCCTGGAGTGTACTTGGGGCTCAGCCCCAGCATTTT; CDR3 protein: CAWSVLGAQPQHF
V gene: TRBV6-1; clone size: NA; D gene: TRBD1; J gene: TRBJ1-3; CDR3 length: 14; CDR3 DNA: TGTGCCAGCAGTGAAAAAAGCAGGGGGAACACCATATATTTT; CDR3 protein: CASSEKSRGNTIYF
V gene: TRBV7-2; clone size: once; D gene: TRBD1; J gene: TRBJ1-1; CDR3 length: 15; CDR3 DNA: TGTGCCAGCAGGCGTGGGACAGGGGGCTACACTGAAGCTTTCTTT; CDR3 protein: CASRRGTGGYTEAFF
V gene: TRBV6-1; clone size: NA; D gene: NA; J gene: TRBJ1-1; CDR3 length: 12; CDR3 DNA: TGTGCCAGCAGTGAAAGGGGAACTGAAGCTTTCTTT; CDR3 protein: CASSERGTEAFF
V gene: TRBV7-9; clone size: NA; D gene: NA; J gene: TRBJ1-2; CDR3 length: 18; CDR3 DNA: TGTGCCAGCAGCACGATAGGCGGCTCTACCACTCTTAACTATGGCTACACCTTC; CDR3 protein: CASSTIGGSTTLNYGYTF
V gene: TRBV4-1; clone size: NA; D gene: NA; J gene: TRBJ2-7; CDR3 length: 14; CDR3 DNA: TGCGCCAGCAGCCAAGGGACAGTTTCCTACGAGCAGTACTTC; CDR3 protein: CASSQGTVSYEQYF
V gene: TRBV2; clone size: NA; D gene: NA; J gene: TRBJ1-1; CDR3 length: 10; CDR3 DNA: TGTGCCAGCCGGGGGATTGAAGCTTTCTTT; CDR3 protein: CASRGIEAFF
V gene: TRBV5-1; clone size: few; D gene: NA; J gene: TRBJ1-4; CDR3 length: 13; CDR3 DNA: TGCGCCAGCCGGGGGGGGTCTAATGAAAAACTGTTTTTT; CDR3 protein: CASRGGSNEKLFF
V gene: TRBV7-9; clone size: NA; D gene: NA; J gene: TRBJ2-5; CDR3 length: 13; CDR3 DNA: TGTGCCAGCAGCGGGCCAGTCTCAGAGACCCAGTACTTC; CDR3 protein: CASSGPVSETQYF